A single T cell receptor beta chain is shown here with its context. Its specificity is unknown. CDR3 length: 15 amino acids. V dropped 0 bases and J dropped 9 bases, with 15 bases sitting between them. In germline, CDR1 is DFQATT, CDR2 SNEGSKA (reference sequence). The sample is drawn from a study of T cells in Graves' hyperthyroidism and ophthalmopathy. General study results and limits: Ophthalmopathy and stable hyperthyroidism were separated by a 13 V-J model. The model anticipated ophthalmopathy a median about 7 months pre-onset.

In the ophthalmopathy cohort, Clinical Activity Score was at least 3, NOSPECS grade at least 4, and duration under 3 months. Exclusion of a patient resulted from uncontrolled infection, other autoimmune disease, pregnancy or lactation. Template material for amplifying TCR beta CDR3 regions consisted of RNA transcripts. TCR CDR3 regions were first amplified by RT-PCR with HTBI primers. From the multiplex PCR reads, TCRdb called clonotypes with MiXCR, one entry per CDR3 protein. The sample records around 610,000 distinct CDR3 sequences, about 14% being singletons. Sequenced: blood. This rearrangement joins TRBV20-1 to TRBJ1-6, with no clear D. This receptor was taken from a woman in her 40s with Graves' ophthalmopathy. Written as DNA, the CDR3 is TGCAGTGCTAGAGATGGTGGGGAGATGGGTTCACCCCTCCACTTT. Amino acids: CSARDGGEMGSPLHF.